This TCR beta chain was captured in a study of T cells after posttransplantation cyclophosphamide. Assay: immunoSEQ multiplex PCR; the TCRdb copy retains only in-frame clones and omits some. Seen here are fewer than 55,000 clones, under 95% observed once, and the top ten hold 2.9%. The V end lost 5 bases, the J end lost 3 bases, and 23 bases lay between the germline ends. The CDR3 extends over 18 amino acids. Looked up from germline, CDR1 is MDHEN and CDR2 is SYDVKM. This receptor was taken from a woman aged 25 to 39 in good health and a related stem cell transplant donor. This rearrangement joins TRBV28 to TRBJ1-3; possible D gene TRBD1, 5 bases. The material sequenced was PBMCs. The CDR3 bases are TGTGCCAGCAGTATACCCTATCCAGACAGACCCCATGGAAACACCATATATTTT. Translated, it gives CASSIPYPDRPHGNTIYF.